These 30 T cell receptor beta chains were all obtained from the same sample, sequenced in a study of blood T cell repertoires in COVID-19. Clones were read by immunoSEQ multiplex PCR, and TCRdb kept only the in-frame ones, dropping some. The table shows 160,000 or so clones, with 75% to 85% occurring only once. The material sequenced was peripheral blood. All receptors come from a man in his 60s with acute or convalescent COVID-19.

This clone was recorded once. The V and J genes are TRBV25-1 and TRBJ2-3; D might be TRBD1 (5 bases). V lost 9 bases and J 4 bases, leaving 11 bases between the germline ends. CDR3 length equals 12 residues. CDR1 and CDR2 from the germline V gene are MGHDK and SYGVNS. Written as DNA, the CDR3 is TGTGCCAGTGGGGCCCGTCCAGATACGCAGTATTTT. Translation gives CASGARPDTQYF.

The chain has TRBV24-1 and TRBJ2-1, with TRBD2 matching 14 bases. Germline V gives CDR1 KGHDR, CDR2 SFDVKD. The CDR3 spans 16 residues. V shed 7 bases, J shed 6 bases, and the junction held 7 bases outside the gene matches. CDR3 nucleotide sequence: TGTGCCACCAGGACTAGCGGGAGGGGAGCGTCCAATGAGCAGTTCTTC. It is translated as CATRTSGRGASNEQFF.

The rearrangement links TRBV6-5 to TRBJ1-1; TRBD1 aligns across 7 bases. The CDR3 is 13 residues long. Trimming at V came to 6 bases and at J to 7 bases, leaving 8 bases not matched to a gene. Germline CDR1 MNHEY, CDR2 SVGAGI. The CDR3 region has the DNA TGTGCCAGCAGAGCACGACAGGGCGGTGAAGCTTTCTTT. Protein sequence: CASRARQGGEAFF.

This clone was detected only a few times. The junction shows a germline mismatch at one end, possibly a read error. The chain uses TRBV10-3 and TRBJ2-2, with 16 bases fitting TRBD2. The CDR3 contains 18 residues. Germline V CDR1 and CDR2: ENHRY, SYGVKD. The CDR3 here is CATRGTSGRAENPGELFF. For the CDR3, the DNA is TGTGCCACTAGAGGGACTAGCGGGAGGGCCGAGAACCCCGGGGAGCTGTTTTTT.

This chain uses TRBV6-5 with TRBJ1-5; 7 nucleotides agree with TRBD1. CDR3 size: 12 residues. J lost 2 bases, V lost 9 bases, and 1 base had no gene match. Germline V gene lookup returns CDR1 MNHEY and CDR2 SVGAGI. DNA of the CDR3: TGTGCCAGTGGACAGGGCAATCAGCCCCAGCATTTT. Translated, it gives CASGQGNQPQHF.

The table lists this clone with a few counts. The gene calls are TRBV5-5 and TRBJ1-2, with TRBD1 as a possible D gene (5 bases). V was trimmed by 0 bases and J by 3 bases, leaving 12 bases between them. The CDR3 length is 15 residues. The V gene's germline CDR1 is SGHKS and CDR2 YYEKEE (reference sequence). The CDR3 protein is CASSLGQGGDYGYTF. The CDR3 DNA is TGTGCCAGCAGCTTGGGGCAGGGAGGAGACTATGGCTACACCTTC.

This clone was counted a few times. The CDR3 region has the DNA TGTGCCACCAGCAGACCCCGGGGAGGGTTGGACACTGAAGCTTTCTTT. Translating gives CATSRPRGGLDTEAFF. The rearrangement links TRBV15 to TRBJ1-1; D remains unclear. V was pared by 2 bases and J by 3 bases, with 16 bases between. The CDR3 is 16 amino acids. CDR1 is LNHNV and CDR2 is YYDKDF in the germline V gene (reference sequence).

V usage is TRBV25-1 and J usage is TRBJ1-3; D gene uncertain. This CDR3 is built from 11 residues. Germline lookup yields CDR1 MGHDK and CDR2 SYGVNS. The V and J ends lost 2 bases and 9 bases respectively, with 5 bases between them. The CDR3, as DNA: TGTGCCAGCAGTGAAACTGGCACCATATATTTT. Translation gives CASSETGTIYF.

The chain recombines TRBV11-2 with TRBJ2-5; the D is unclear. From germline, CDR1 is SGHAT and CDR2 FQNNGV. The length of the CDR3 is 10 residues. Trimming removed 4 bases from V and 5 bases from J, with 2 bases in between. CDR3 amino acids: CASSSETQYF. The CDR3 DNA is TGTGCCAGCAGCTCGGAGACCCAGTACTTC.

The chain employs TRBV5-8 and TRBJ2-2, with D uncertain. Germline CDR1 SGHTS, CDR2 YDEGEE. V was trimmed by 4 bases and J by 5 bases, leaving 9 bases between them. The CDR3 consists of 13 residues. The CDR3 protein is CASSQERTGELFF. CDR3 nucleotides: TGTGCCAGCAGCCAGGAACGTACCGGGGAGCTGTTTTTT.

The chain uses TRBV11-3 and TRBJ2-1; TRBD2 might be the D (6 bases). Trimming left V 0 bases short and J 5 bases short, with 14 bases between. This CDR3 comprises 16 residues. The germline V gene has CDR1 SGHNT and CDR2 YENEEA. CDR3 region: CASSLDAGTSHNEQFF. CDR3 nucleotide sequence: TGTGCCAGCAGCTTAGACGCCGGGACTTCCCACAATGAGCAGTTCTTC.

The chain joins TRBV5-4 to TRBJ2-1; 8 bases agree with TRBD2. V was clipped by 4 bases and J by 4 bases; unmatched bases: 7. CDR1 and CDR2 (germline): SGHNT, YYREEE (reference sequence). The CDR3 is made up of 15 amino acids. The CDR3 protein is CASSAGGAGYNEQFF. Written as DNA, the CDR3 is TGTGCCAGCAGCGCCGGGGGGGCGGGGTACAATGAGCAGTTCTTC.

The V and J genes are TRBV5-4 and TRBJ2-5; 10 bases align to TRBD1. V shed 4 bases, J shed 4 bases, and the junction held 7 bases outside the gene matches. Germline-derived CDR1 and CDR2 are SGHNT and YYREEE (reference sequence). This CDR3 has 15 residues. The CDR3 here is CASSLIRDRGETQYF. CDR3 DNA sequence: TGTGCCAGCAGCCTCATCCGGGACAGGGGAGAGACCCAGTACTTC.

The rearrangement joins TRBV5-1 to TRBJ2-1, with TRBD1 matching over 8 bases. The V segment lost 2 bases and the J segment 7 bases; nucleotides outside the gene matches: 11. This CDR3 contains 16 residues. Germline V gene data show CDR1 as SGHRS and CDR2 as YFSETQ. This CDR3 is CASSFLTSGQGNEQFF. CDR3 coding DNA: TGCGCCAGCAGCTTTCTGACCAGTGGACAGGGTAATGAGCAGTTCTTC.

The V call is TRBV6-1, the J call TRBJ2-7; TRBD2 agrees at 7 bases. J was trimmed by 4 bases and V by 1 base; bases with no gene match: 4. Germline CDR1 and CDR2: MNHNS and SASEGT. CDR3 length: 14 amino acids. The CDR3: CASSEGGGGYEQYF. The DNA of the CDR3 is TGTGCCAGCAGTGAAGGGGGGGGAGGGTACGAGCAGTACTTC.

V is TRBV9 and J is TRBJ2-7, with TRBD1 identical over 8 bases. V lost 5 bases, J lost 5 bases, and 9 bases stayed unmatched. The germline V gene encodes CDR1 SGDLS and CDR2 YYNGEE. The CDR3 loop spans 14 amino acids. The CDR3 protein is CASSARTGLDEQYF. The CDR3 bases are TGTGCCAGCAGTGCCCGGACAGGGCTCGACGAGCAGTACTTC. Based on the CDR3 plus reference TRBV9 and TRBJ2-7, the full variable domain is DSGVTQTPKHLITATGQRVTLRCSPRSGDLSVYWYQQSLDQGLQFLIQYYNGEERAKGNILERFSAQQFPDLHSELNLSSLELGDSALYFCASSARTGLDEQYFGPGTRLTVT.

The chain has TRBV21-1 and TRBJ2-7; TRBD1, the D gene given by the table, was not confirmed from the DNA. TRBV21-1 is a pseudogene. The length of the CDR3 is 13 residues. CDR3 region: CASSKKGAHEQYF. The CDR3 nucleotides read TGTGCCAGCAGCAAAAAGGGGGCTCACGAGCAGTACTTC.

The chain carries TRBV7-6 and TRBJ2-1; 8 bases map to TRBD2. Germline V gene lookup returns CDR1 SGHVS and CDR2 FNYEAQ. Trimming cost V 0 bases and J 3 bases; bases outside gene matches: 4. CDR3 length: 16 amino acids. CDR3 DNA sequence: TGTGCCAGCAGCTTAGCAATCGCGGGGGGCTACAATGAGCAGTTCTTC. It encodes CASSLAIAGGYNEQFF. The variable domain in full, with the rest retrieved from reference TRBV7-6 and TRBJ2-1, is GAGVSQSPRYKVTKRGQDVALRCDPISGHVSLYWYRQALGQGPEFLTYFNYEAQQDKSGLPNDRFSAERPEGSISTLTIQRTEQRDSAMYRCASSLAIAGGYNEQFFGPGTRLTVL.

The V call is TRBV9, the J call TRBJ1-2; 9 nucleotides agree with TRBD1. V dropped 0 bases and J dropped 4; count of bases not matched to a gene: 4. Per germline, CDR1 SGDLS and CDR2 YYNGEE. This CDR3 has 15 residues. CDR3 nucleotides: TGTGCCAGCAGCGTAGAAGGGACAGGGACCTATGGCTACACCTTC. Amino acids: CASSVEGTGTYGYTF.

This clone showed up just once. This chain links TRBV18 with TRBJ1-2; D possibly corresponds to TRBD1 (5 bases). Trimming shortened V by 3 bases and J by 1 base, and 15 bases separated the two germline ends. This CDR3 has 16 amino acids. From germline, CDR1 is KGHSH and CDR2 LQKENI. CDR3: CASSPPPQEFNYGYTF. The CDR3 coding sequence is TGTGCCAGCTCACCGCCCCCACAGGAGTTTAACTATGGCTACACCTTC.

This chain uses TRBV19 with TRBJ1-5; no clear D gene. CDR1 is LNHDA and CDR2 is SQIVND in the germline V gene (reference sequence). The CDR3 consists of 13 residues. The ends were cut back, 3 bases at V and 4 bases at J, with 7 bases in the middle. DNA for the CDR3: TGTGCCAGTAGTATCGAGGGTAATCAGCCCCAGCATTTT. It codes for CASSIEGNQPQHF.

The genes are TRBV2 and TRBJ1-4; 7 bases agree with TRBD1. CDR1 and CDR2 from the germline V gene are SNHLY and FYNNEI. J lost 3 bases, V lost 3 bases, and 4 bases had no gene match. The CDR3 totals 15 residues. The CDR3 loop is CASSEQTGSNEKLFF. The CDR3 nucleotides read TGTGCCAGCAGTGAGCAGACAGGGTCTAATGAAAAACTGTTTTTT.

The rearrangement uses TRBV7-2 and TRBJ2-5; maybe TRBD2 (6 bases). V lost 5 bases and J lost 4, with 14 bases in between. The germline gives CDR1 SGHTA, CDR2 FQGNSA. The CDR3 is 14 amino acids. The CDR3 loop reads CASSAGGGRETQYF. CDR3 bases: TGTGCCAGCAGCGCCGGGGGTGGGCGAGAGACCCAGTACTTC.

The chain combines TRBV7-9 with TRBJ1-2; D is perhaps TRBD1 (5 bases). CDR1 is SEHNR, CDR2 FQNEAQ, per germline (reference sequence). This CDR3 contains 12 residues. The V end was cut by 2 bases, the J end by 6 bases, with 7 bases between. The CDR3 here is CASSLRTHGYTF. As DNA, the CDR3 is TGTGCCAGCAGCTTACGGACACATGGCTACACCTTC.

The sample holds one count of this clone. J is TRBJ2-3 and V is TRBV4-3; D is perhaps TRBD1 (6 bases). Germline loops: CDR1 LGHNA, CDR2 YSLEER. The germline V and J ends were trimmed by 0 bases and 10 bases, with 17 bases remaining between them. The CDR3 covers 15 residues. CDR3 sequence reads: CASSQDTDRGRAQYF. The CDR3 DNA sequence: TGCGCCAGCAGCCAAGATACGGACAGAGGGCGGGCGCAGTATTTT.

The chain has TRBV19 and TRBJ1-5; 10 nucleotides agree with TRBD1. The CDR3 consists of 17 residues. Germline V gives CDR1 LNHDA, CDR2 SQIVND (reference sequence). V dropped 3 bases and J dropped 3; count of bases not matched to a gene: 8. The CDR3 loop reads CASSIFGTGANNQPQHF. CDR3 DNA sequence: TGTGCCAGTAGTATCTTTGGGACAGGGGCTAACAATCAGCCCCAGCATTTT.

In its sample, this clone was seen a few times. This chain uses TRBV10-3 with TRBJ1-6, with a weak D call TRBD1 (5 bases). V lost 10 bases and J lost 1, with 20 bases in between. CDR1 ENHRY and CDR2 SYGVKD come from the germline V gene. The CDR3 consists of 17 residues. CDR3 region: CATQVQGQGSYNSPLHF. Written as DNA, the CDR3 is TGTGCCACCCAGGTCCAGGGCCAAGGGTCCTATAATTCACCCCTCCACTTT.

This chain connects TRBV30 to TRBJ1-2; 7 positions match TRBD1. V shed 5 bases and J 5 bases; nucleotides not matched to a gene: 8. CDR3 length equals 13 residues. CDR1 is GTSNPN and CDR2 is SVGIG in the germline V gene (reference sequence). CDR3 in amino acids: CAWADRAGYGYTF. CDR3 nucleotides: TGTGCCTGGGCCGACAGGGCGGGGTATGGCTACACCTTC.

The chain carries TRBV5-4 and TRBJ2-5; TRBD2 is a possible D gene (7 bases). Trimming took off 4 bases at V and 5 bases at J, with 21 bases between the two ends. The CDR3 runs to 16 residues. Germline assignment: CDR1 SGHNT and CDR2 YYREEE (reference sequence). The CDR3 is CASSTIGGALRETQYF. Written as DNA, the CDR3 is TGTGCCAGCAGCACGATAGGGGGGGCTCTTCGCGAGACCCAGTACTTC.

The chain employs TRBV28 and TRBJ2-7, with D possibly being TRBD1 (6 bases). Germline CDR1 and CDR2: MDHEN and SYDVKM. V lost 6 bases and J lost 7, with 16 bases in between. This CDR3 has 13 residues. The CDR3 is CASSRQVAEEQYF. Here the CDR3 DNA reads TGTGCCAGCAGCCGACAGGTCGCGGAAGAGCAGTACTTC.